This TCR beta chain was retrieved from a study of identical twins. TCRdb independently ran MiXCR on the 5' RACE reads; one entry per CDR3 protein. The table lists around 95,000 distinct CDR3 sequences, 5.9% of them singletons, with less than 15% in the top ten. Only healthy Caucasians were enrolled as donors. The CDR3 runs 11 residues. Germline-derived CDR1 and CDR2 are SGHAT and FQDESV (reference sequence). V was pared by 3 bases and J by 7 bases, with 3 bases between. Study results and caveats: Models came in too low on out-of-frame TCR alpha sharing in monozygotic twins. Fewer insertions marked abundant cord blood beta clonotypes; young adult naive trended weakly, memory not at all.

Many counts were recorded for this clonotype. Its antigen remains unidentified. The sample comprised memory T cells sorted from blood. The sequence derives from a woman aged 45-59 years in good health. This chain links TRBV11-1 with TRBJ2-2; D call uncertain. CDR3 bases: TGTGCCAGCAGCTTTTTCGGGGAGCTGTTTTTT. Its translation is CASSFFGELFF.